The 32 T cell receptor beta chains reported below all come from one sample, sequenced in a study of sequential checkpoint blockade in melanoma. Assay used: immunoSEQ multiplex PCR; TCRdb lists only in-frame clones, some missing. Of roughly 30,000 clones in the sample, approximately 82% are singletons; the top ten hold 15% to 20%. The treatment: randomized to nivolumab then ipilimumab (arm A) or the reverse (arm B). The sequenced sample was CD8+ T cells sorted from blood (inferred from file names), obtained from a patient given nivolumab and ipilimumab in sequence. Receptor source: a human donor with melanoma.

The chain links TRBV7-3 to TRBJ2-1, with unresolved D. Trimming took 2 bases from V and 10 from J, leaving 12 bases between them. CDR1 and CDR2 from the germline V gene are SGHTA and FQGTGA. The CDR3 totals 13 residues. The CDR3 nucleotides are TGTGCCAGCAGCTTAGTCGGTATGGGCGAGCAGTTCTTC. Protein sequence: CASSLVGMGEQFF.

The chain combines TRBV14 with TRBJ2-7; 8 bases align to TRBD1. The germline V gene has CDR1 SGHDN and CDR2 FVKESK. The CDR3 extends over 12 amino acids. V trimming: 8 bases; J trimming: 1 base; junction bases outside the gene matches: 1. The DNA for the CDR3 is TGTGCCAGCGGACAGGGTTCCTACGAGCAGTACTTC. Translating it yields CASGQGSYEQYF.

This rearrangement joins TRBV19 to TRBJ2-7; 9 nucleotides align to TRBD1. This CDR3 comprises 14 residues. Per germline, CDR1 LNHDA and CDR2 SQIVND (reference sequence). The junction had 5 bases not matched to a gene; V was cut back by 2 bases and J by 6 bases. The CDR3 region is CASSIRDRGTEQYF. CDR3 nucleotide sequence: TGTGCCAGTAGTATACGTGACAGGGGGACCGAGCAGTACTTC.

This clone has a single count. The chain links TRBV30 to TRBJ2-7, with 8 bases that match TRBD1. Germline V gene lookup returns CDR1 GTSNPN and CDR2 SVGIG (reference sequence). V gave up 0 bases and J gave up 7 bases; unmatched junction bases: 8. The CDR3 is 14 residues long. The CDR3: CAWSVGTGLDEQYF. The CDR3 DNA reads TGTGCCTGGAGTGTCGGGACAGGATTGGATGAGCAGTACTTC.

This chain links TRBV2 with TRBJ2-7; 10 nucleotides align to TRBD1. Losses at the gene ends were 9 bases for V and 1 base for J; bases not matched to a gene: 6. The germline CDR1 and CDR2 sequences are SNHLY and FYNNEI. The CDR3 totals 14 residues. The CDR3 DNA follows: TGTGCCAGATCCCGGGACAGGGGTTCCTACGAGCAGTACTTC. Protein sequence: CARSRDRGSYEQYF. Filled out from reference TRBV2 and TRBJ2-7, the complete variable domain reads EPEVTQTPSHQVTQMGQEVILRCVPISNHLYFYWYRQILGQKVEFLVSFYNNEISEKSEIFDDQFSVERPDGSNFTLKIRSTKLEDSAMYFCARSRDRGSYEQYFGPGTRLTVT.

The V call is TRBV15, the J call TRBJ1-1; 7 bases are a match to TRBD1. V shed 0 bases and J 1 base; nucleotides not matched to a gene: 2. Per germline, CDR1 LNHNV and CDR2 YYDKDF (reference sequence). The CDR3 extends over 15 amino acids. The CDR3 sequence is CATSREGTENTEAFF. CDR3 nucleotide sequence: TGTGCCACCAGCAGAGAAGGGACAGAGAACACTGAAGCTTTCTTT.

As for this clone: Relative to the germline gene, one junction end is altered; a read error may explain this. The V gene is TRBV5-1, the J gene TRBJ2-1; 8 nucleotides line up with TRBD2. The CDR3 contains 14 residues. CDR1 and CDR2 from the germline V gene are SGHRS and YFSETQ. The CDR3 region has the DNA TGCGCCAGCAGCAGCGGGGGAGTCTACTATGAGCAGTTCTTC. Translating it yields CASSSGGVYYEQFF.

This sequence joins TRBV28 and TRBJ2-7, with D uncertain. Germline CDR1 MDHEN, CDR2 SYDVKM. CDR3 length: 13 amino acids. V was clipped by 3 bases and J by 6 bases, with 12 bases between them. The CDR3 sequence is CASSLIRYSEQYF. The CDR3 region has the DNA TGTGCCAGCAGTTTGATACGTTATAGCGAGCAGTACTTC. The full variable domain, completed using reference TRBV28 and TRBJ2-7, is DVKVTQSSRYLVKRTGEKVFLECVQDMDHENMFWYRQDPGLGLRLIYFSYDVKMKEKGDIPEGYSVSREKKERFSLILESASTNQTSMYLCASSLIRYSEQYFGPGTRLTVT.

V is TRBV27 and J is TRBJ2-5, with 7 bases that match TRBD1. The J call is doubtful: the DNA matches TRBJ2-7 better. From germline, CDR1 is MNHEY and CDR2 SMNVEV (reference sequence). This CDR3 is built from 14 residues. CDR3 protein: CASSPRTGRNEQYF. The CDR3 DNA is TGTGCCAGCAGTCCCCGGACAGGACGGAACGAGCAGTACTTC.

The V call is TRBV2, the J call TRBJ2-3; 10 bases are shared with TRBD2. The germline V gene encodes CDR1 SNHLY and CDR2 FYNNEI. The CDR3 is 17 amino acids. With 5 bases clipped from V and 4 bases from J, the junction kept 12 bases outside the gene matches. This chain's CDR3 is CASSRGWLAGDSDTQYF. The CDR3 DNA reads as TGTGCCAGCAGTAGGGGATGGCTAGCGGGAGATTCAGATACGCAGTATTTT.

J is TRBJ2-1 and V is TRBV15, with TRBD1 matching 9 bases. With 4 bases clipped from V and 5 bases from J, the junction kept 6 bases outside the gene matches. CDR3 length equals 15 residues. Germline V gene data show CDR1 as LNHNV and CDR2 as YYDKDF (reference sequence). CDR3: CATSNAGTGNNEQFF. The CDR3 DNA is TGTGCCACCAGCAATGCCGGGACAGGGAACAATGAGCAGTTCTTC.

The gene calls are TRBV27 and TRBJ2-1, with D possibly being TRBD1 (5 bases). The germline V and J ends were trimmed by 3 bases and 4 bases, with 10 bases remaining between them. Germline CDR1 and CDR2: MNHEY and SMNVEV (reference sequence). The CDR3 contains 14 residues. The CDR3 reads CASSLSRDYNEQFF. CDR3 sequence (DNA): TGTGCCAGCAGTTTGTCCAGGGATTACAATGAGCAGTTCTTC.

Comments on this clone: The CDR3 carries no conserved terminal phenylalanine or tryptophan, so it likely arises from a read error. The chain carries TRBV25-1 and TRBJ2-7; tentative D call: TRBD1 (5 bases). Trimming removed 3 bases from V and 4 bases from J, with 10 bases in between. There are 13 residues in the CDR3. Germline loops: CDR1 MGHDK, CDR2 SYGVNS. CDR3 DNA: TGTGCCAGCAGTGACCATCACAGGTACGAGCAGTACCTC. Its translation is CASSDHHRYEQYL.

This sequence joins TRBV4-3 and TRBJ2-1, with D possibly matching TRBD1 (7 bases). Trimming took off 3 bases at V and 10 bases at J, with 25 bases between the two ends. The germline V gene encodes CDR1 LGHNA and CDR2 YSLEER. This CDR3 has 17 amino acids. The CDR3 DNA reads as TGCGCCAGCAGCCAGAGGGTACAGGGGCGCACGGGGGCCGAGCAGTTCTTC. It specifies CASSQRVQGRTGAEQFF.

The rearrangement uses TRBV28 and TRBJ2-7; D is undetermined. Per the germline V gene, CDR1 is MDHEN and CDR2 is SYDVKM. With 3 bases removed from V and 0 bases from J, the gap between germline ends came to 15 bases. This CDR3 is 16 amino acids long. The CDR3 region has the DNA TGTGCCAGCAGTTTGGTCCTAAACCATGCCTCCTACGAGCAGTACTTC. Translating it yields CASSLVLNHASYEQYF.

The chain couples TRBV15 to TRBJ1-2; D might be TRBD1 (5 bases). V lost 0 bases to trimming and J lost 2 bases, with 13 bases between them. Germline-derived CDR1 and CDR2 are LNHNV and YYDKDF (reference sequence). The CDR3 has 16 amino acids. This chain's CDR3 is CATSRDYGDLNYGYTF. CDR3 coding DNA: TGTGCCACCAGCAGAGATTACGGGGACTTAAACTATGGCTACACCTTC.

CDR3 region: CASSPARRSHEQYF. The CDR3 bases are TGTGCCAGCAGCCCCGCTCGTAGGAGCCACGAGCAGTACTTC. V and J are TRBV9 and TRBJ2-7; unclear D gene. Germline CDR1 reads SGDLS; CDR2 reads YYNGEE. The ends were cut back, 4 bases at V and 5 bases at J, with 16 bases in the middle. This CDR3 has 14 amino acids. The entire variable domain, with the rest obtained from reference TRBV9 and TRBJ2-7, is as follows: DSGVTQTPKHLITATGQRVTLRCSPRSGDLSVYWYQQSLDQGLQFLIQYYNGEERAKGNILERFSAQQFPDLHSELNLSSLELGDSALYFCASSPARRSHEQYFGPGTRLTVT.

By its share, this clone is medium-sized. The chain uses TRBV6-1 and TRBJ2-7; 9 nucleotides match TRBD1. This CDR3 contains 15 residues. With 1 base clipped from V and 8 bases from J, the junction kept 9 bases outside the gene matches. The V gene's germline CDR1 is MNHNS and CDR2 SASEGT. CDR3 amino acids: CASSEVGWGTGKQYF. The DNA for the CDR3 is TGTGCCAGCAGTGAAGTAGGGTGGGGGACAGGGAAGCAGTACTTC.

J is TRBJ2-1 and V is TRBV7-9; maybe TRBD1 (6 bases). CDR1 and CDR2 (germline): SEHNR, FQNEAQ (reference sequence). This CDR3 has 16 residues. With 2 bases removed from V and 8 bases from J, the gap between germline ends came to 19 bases. The CDR3 DNA reads as TGTGCCAGCAGCTTAAGAGGGGACACCATCTTCGATGAGCAGTTCTTC. Its protein product is CASSLRGDTIFDEQFF. The variable domain in full, completed from reference TRBV7-9 and TRBJ2-1, reads DTGVSQNPRHKITKRGQNVTFRCDPISEHNRLYWYRQTLGQGPEFLTYFQNEAQLEKSRLLSDRFSAERPKGSFSTLEIQRTEQGDSAMYLCASSLRGDTIFDEQFFGPGTRLTVL.

In DNA form, the CDR3 reads TGTGCCAGCAGTTTAAGGGGGCAGGCAAGTCAGCCCCAGCATTTT. Protein sequence: CASSLRGQASQPQHF. This chain connects TRBV27 to TRBJ1-5; TRBD1 matches at 7 bases. Germline-derived CDR1 and CDR2 are MNHEY and SMNVEV (reference sequence). Unmatched junction bases numbered 7, after V lost 2 bases and J lost 6 bases. The CDR3 has 15 residues.

The chain has TRBV19 and TRBJ2-1; the D gene is possibly TRBD2 (5 bases). Germline lookup yields CDR1 LNHDA and CDR2 SQIVND (reference sequence). V was cut by 7 bases and J by 4 bases, with 17 bases left in between. The CDR3 covers 15 residues. The CDR3 region has the DNA TGTGCCAGTATTGGGCTTCTAGAGGGTTACAATGAGCAGTTCTTC. Translating it yields CASIGLLEGYNEQFF. Looking up the rest from reference TRBV19 and TRBJ2-1 gives the full variable domain: DGGITQSPKYLFRKEGQNVTLSCEQNLNHDAMYWYRQDPGQGLRLIYYSQIVNDFQKGDIAEGYSVSREKKESFPLTVTSAQKNPTAFYLCASIGLLEGYNEQFFGPGTRLTVL.

The chain combines TRBV14 with TRBJ2-7; maybe TRBD2 (6 bases). Trimming left V 3 bases short and J 3 bases short, with 15 bases between. CDR1 SGHDN and CDR2 FVKESK come from the germline V gene. The CDR3 has 15 residues. CDR3 DNA: TGTGCCAGCAGCCACACCAGGGACTTCCTCTACGAGCAGTACTTC. It specifies CASSHTRDFLYEQYF.

The rearrangement links TRBV4-1 to TRBJ2-7; D gene uncertain. Germline CDR1 reads MGHRA; CDR2 reads YSYEKL. V was clipped by 2 bases and J by 2 bases, with 13 bases between them. This CDR3 contains 15 residues. The CDR3 region has the DNA TGCGCCAGCAGCCAACGGGTACGCCCAACCTACGAGCAGTACTTC. It encodes CASSQRVRPTYEQYF.

This chain links TRBV30 with TRBJ2-1, with TRBD2 matching 8 bases. The CDR3 length is 15 residues. Germline V gives CDR1 GTSNPN, CDR2 SVGIG (reference sequence). The ends lost 2 bases at V and 5 bases at J; junction bases unmatched: 8. The CDR3 sequence: CAWSPREGWDNEQFF. DNA of the CDR3: TGTGCCTGGAGTCCCCGGGAGGGCTGGGACAATGAGCAGTTCTTC.

The CDR3 reads CASSSATGVANEKLFF. CDR3 bases: TGTGCCAGCAGTTCGGCAACAGGGGTTGCTAATGAAAAACTGTTTTTT. This chain joins TRBV28 and TRBJ1-4; the match to TRBD1 covers 7 bases. In germline, CDR1 is MDHEN, CDR2 SYDVKM. The trim removed 4 bases at V and 3 bases at J, leaving 8 bases unmatched. This CDR3 is built from 16 residues.

This sequence joins TRBV5-1 and TRBJ2-5; possible D gene TRBD1, 6 bases. Trimming took off 4 bases at V and 4 bases at J, with 20 bases between the two ends. Germline V gene sequence: CDR1 SGHRS, CDR2 YFSETQ. The CDR3 loop spans 16 amino acids. CDR3 DNA: TGCGCCAGCAGCAAAGGGACACCGGCCTTCGTAGAGACCCAGTACTTC. Encoded protein: CASSKGTPAFVETQYF. The entire variable domain, with the rest obtained from reference TRBV5-1 and TRBJ2-5, is as follows: KAGVTQTPRYLIKTRGQQVTLSCSPISGHRSVSWYQQTPGQGLQFLFEYFSETQRNKGNFPGRFSGRQFSNSRSEMNVSTLELGDSALYLCASSKGTPAFVETQYFGPGTRLLVL.

The gene calls are TRBV6-5 and TRBJ1-2; D gene unclear. The CDR3 is 13 amino acids. Germline V gene lookup returns CDR1 MNHEY and CDR2 SVGAGI. Trimming took off 2 bases at V and 5 bases at J, with 9 bases between the two ends. The CDR3 DNA reads TGTGCCAGCAGTTACGAGGGAGGGTATGGCTACACCTTC. This sequence encodes CASSYEGGYGYTF.

This rearrangement joins TRBV27 to TRBJ1-2; D is undetermined. Trimming took off 4 bases at V and 2 bases at J, with 8 bases between the two ends. The CDR3 sequence is 13 residues long. Per germline, CDR1 MNHEY and CDR2 SMNVEV (reference sequence). DNA of the CDR3: TGTGCCAGCAGTTCCTCCCAGAACTATGGCTACACCTTC. Its translation: CASSSSQNYGYTF.

This sequence joins TRBV27 and TRBJ2-7, with a weak D call TRBD2 (6 bases). The germline V gene encodes CDR1 MNHEY and CDR2 SMNVEV (reference sequence). The CDR3 totals 15 residues. Trimming cost V 1 base and J 3 bases, with 13 bases left between them. CDR3 nucleotides: TGTGCCAGCAGTTTATGGGGGGTACGGGACTACGAGCAGTACTTC. Amino acids: CASSLWGVRDYEQYF.

This chain uses TRBV6-1 with TRBJ1-5; maybe TRBD1 (5 bases). The CDR3 is made up of 15 amino acids. Germline V lookup: CDR1 MNHNS, CDR2 SASEGT. V lost 5 bases and J lost 6, with 17 bases in between. The chain's CDR3 is CASSPWGEIRQPQHF. The CDR3 DNA reads TGTGCCAGCAGTCCGTGGGGCGAAATTCGTCAGCCCCAGCATTTT.

The V and J genes are TRBV6-5 and TRBJ1-2; D perhaps matches TRBD1 (5 bases). Germline assignment: CDR1 MNHEY and CDR2 SVGAGI. This CDR3 contains 14 residues. V dropped 4 bases and J dropped 4 bases, with 13 bases sitting between them. As DNA, the CDR3 is TGTGCCAGCAGTTGGGGCCCGATCGGCTATGGCTACACCTTC. As protein: CASSWGPIGYGYTF.

The rearrangement joins TRBV20-1 to TRBJ2-3; tentatively, D is TRBD2 (6 bases). V lost 5 bases, J lost 14 bases, and 17 bases lay in between. The germline CDR1 and CDR2 sequences are DFQATT and SNEGSKA (reference sequence). The CDR3 sequence is 11 residues long. The CDR3 is CSASGPPGGYF. The CDR3 DNA follows: TGCAGTGCTTCTGGACCTCCCGGGGGGTATTTT.